A single T cell receptor (beta chain) is shown here with its context. This entry comes from a study of blood T cell repertoires in COVID-19. The CDR3 has 14 residues. Germline CDR1 is SEHNR and CDR2 is FQNEAQ (reference sequence). V was clipped by 8 bases and J by 0 bases; unmatched bases: 3. Generated by immunoSEQ multiplex PCR, the TCRdb table keeps only in-frame clones and is missing some. The top ten clones hold roughly 2.5% of a sample with around 200,000 clones, more than 85% of them seen once. This TCR was sampled from a man between 40 and 49 years old with active or convalescent COVID-19. The specimen sequenced was peripheral blood. The chain links TRBV7-9 to TRBJ1-3, with 8 bases that match TRBD1. Written as DNA, the CDR3 is TGTGCCAGCCGGGACAGGAACTCTGGAAACACCATATATTTT. Residues: CASRDRNSGNTIYF.